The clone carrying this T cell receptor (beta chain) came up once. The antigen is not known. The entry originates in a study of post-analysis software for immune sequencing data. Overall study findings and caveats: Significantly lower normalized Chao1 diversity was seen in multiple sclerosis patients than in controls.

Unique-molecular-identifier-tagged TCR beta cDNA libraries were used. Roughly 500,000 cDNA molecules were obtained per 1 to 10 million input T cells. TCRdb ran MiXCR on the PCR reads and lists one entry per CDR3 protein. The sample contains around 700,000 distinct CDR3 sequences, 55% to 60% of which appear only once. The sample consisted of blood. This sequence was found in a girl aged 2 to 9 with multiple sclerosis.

CDR3 residues: CSARVGSTSTDTQYF. CDR3 nucleotide sequence: TGCAGTGCTAGGGTGGGGTCTACATCCACAGATACGCAGTATTTT. V usage is TRBV20-1 and J usage is TRBJ2-3; no reliable D call. Germline loops: CDR1 DFQATT, CDR2 SNEGSKA (reference sequence). The CDR3 runs 15 residues. V was trimmed by 3 bases and J by 2 bases, leaving 15 bases between them.